Below, 2 T cell receptor beta chains from the same sample are listed, as sequenced in a study of blood T cell repertoires in COVID-19 (dated by TCRdb to about 2020). Libraries were prepared through the immunoSEQ multiplex PCR assay. TCRdb limited this immuneACCESS table to in-frame rearrangements with V and J called. A share of clones is missing; checked studies link under half to unresolved V genes, and the rest is unexplained. The sample has over 200,000 clones on record, around 90% of them singletons. The ten largest clones represent roughly 2.6% of the sample. The material sequenced was peripheral blood. The receptors stem from a man aged 25 to 40 with COVID-19, enrolled during active disease.

The chain is built from TRBV5-1 and TRBJ2-7; D may be TRBD2 (6 bases). Per the germline V gene, CDR1 is SGHRS and CDR2 is YFSETQ. Between the trimmed V and J ends, which lost 2 bases and 2 bases, there was a span of 17 bases. This CDR3 is built from 16 residues. The CDR3 reads CASSLLGGEHTYEQYF. The CDR3, as DNA: TGCGCCAGCAGCTTACTCGGGGGTGAGCATACCTACGAGCAGTACTTC.

The table lists this clone with a few counts. The rearrangement joins TRBV2 to TRBJ1-5; weak D call: TRBD1 (5 bases). Germline loops: CDR1 SNHLY, CDR2 FYNNEI. The CDR3 contains 12 residues. V lost 5 bases, J lost 5 bases, and 7 bases lay in between. The CDR3 spells CASSTGDQPQHF. CDR3 nucleotides: TGTGCCAGCAGTACAGGTGATCAGCCCCAGCATTTT. Combining the CDR3 with reference TRBV2 and TRBJ1-5 gives the whole variable domain EPEVTQTPSHQVTQMGQEVILRCVPISNHLYFYWYRQILGQKVEFLVSFYNNEISEKSEIFDDQFSVERPDGSNFTLKIRSTKLEDSAMYFCASSTGDQPQHFGDGTRLSIL.